The clone carrying this TCR beta chain was recorded at least ten times. The antigen remains undetermined. This beta chain is off target for a library built for alpha chains, so its abundance means little. The data are from a study of spatial heterogeneity in lung cancer. Points from the study as a whole: Tumors with more nonsynonymous mutations had more expanded intratumoral alpha and beta TCRs.

The CDR3 is 14 residues long. Germline values: CDR1 SQVTM, CDR2 ANQGSEA. V lost 4 bases, J lost 3 bases, and 14 bases lay in between. Every molecule of TCR cDNA had its own unique molecular identifier. TCRdb reprocessed the 5' RACE reads with MiXCR, giving one entry per CDR3 protein. The profile covers some 7,400 distinct CDR3 sequences, with more than 6.5% appearing a single time and roughly a sixth taken by the ten largest. The time point: sample taken at primary tumor resection. Tumor, nontumor lung or frozen PBMC supplied whole RNA that was sequenced unsorted. This TCR was sampled from a female donor with early-stage non-small cell lung cancer. The material sequenced was lung tumor tissue, taken at surgery. The chain joins TRBV29-1 to TRBJ2-3, with D tentatively TRBD2 (5 bases). Here the CDR3 DNA reads TGCAGCGTTGCTCTATCCCGAGGGACAGATACGCAGTATTTT. Its protein product is CSVALSRGTDTQYF.